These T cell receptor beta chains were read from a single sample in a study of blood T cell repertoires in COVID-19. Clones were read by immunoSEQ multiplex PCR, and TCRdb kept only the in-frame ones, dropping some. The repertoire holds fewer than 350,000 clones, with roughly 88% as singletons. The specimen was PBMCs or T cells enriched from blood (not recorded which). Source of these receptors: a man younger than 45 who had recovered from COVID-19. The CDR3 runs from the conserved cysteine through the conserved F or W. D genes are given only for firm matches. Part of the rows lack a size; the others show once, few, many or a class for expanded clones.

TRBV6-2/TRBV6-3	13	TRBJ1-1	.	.	TGTGCCAGCAGTTTGACACCGAACACTGAAGCTTTCTTT	CASSLTPNTEAFF
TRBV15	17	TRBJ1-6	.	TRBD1	TGTGCCACCAGCAGGGGCCCAGGGGGGAGGATGGATTCACCCCTCCACTTT	CATSRGPGGRMDSPLHF
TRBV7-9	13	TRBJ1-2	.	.	TGTGCCAGCAGCGAAGACAGCTTCTATGGCTACACCTTC	CASSEDSFYGYTF
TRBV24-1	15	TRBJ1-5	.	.	TGTGCCACCAGTGGTAGTAGTCATAGCAATCAGCCCCAGCATTTT	CATSGSSHSNQPQHF
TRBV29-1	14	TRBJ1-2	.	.	TGCAGCGTTGGGGTAGCGCGAGGGGGCTATGGCTACACCTTC	CSVGVARGGYGYTF
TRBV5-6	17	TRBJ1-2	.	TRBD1	TGTGCCAGCAGTCTTGCCCTCCCCCGGACAGGGGATCGCGGCTACACCTTC	CASSLALPRTGDRGYTF
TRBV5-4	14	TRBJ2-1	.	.	TGTGCCAGCAGCTTGACAGGGCCTCAACATGAGCAGTTCTTC	CASSLTGPQHEQFF
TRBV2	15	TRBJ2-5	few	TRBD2	TGTGCCAGCATAGGACTAGCGGGGGTGCAAGAGACCCAGTACTTC	CASIGLAGVQETQYF
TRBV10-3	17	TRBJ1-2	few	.	TGTGCCATCAGTGAGTCGGGCAGGGGCGTTACTAACTATGGCTACACCTTC	CAISESGRGVTNYGYTF
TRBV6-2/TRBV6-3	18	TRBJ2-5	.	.	TGTGCCAGCAGTTACTCTAACCCCGGGACTGGAATTCGGGAGACCCAGTACTTC	CASSYSNPGTGIRETQYF
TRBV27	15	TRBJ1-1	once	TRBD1	TGTGCCAGCAGTTTAAGCCGGACAGGGAGCACTGAAGCTTTCTTT	CASSLSRTGSTEAFF
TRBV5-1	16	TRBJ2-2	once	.	TGCGCCAGCAGCTCTCAGGGTTCAGGGTTCCCCGGGGAGCTGTTTTTT	CASSSQGSGFPGELFF
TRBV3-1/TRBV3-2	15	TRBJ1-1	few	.	TGTGCCAGCAGCGCGGACAGCTACATGAACACTGAAGCTTTCTTT	CASSADSYMNTEAFF
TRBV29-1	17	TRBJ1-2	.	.	TGCAGCGACCTAAGTTGGCAGGTCCGAACATCTAACTATGGCTACACCTTC	CSDLSWQVRTSNYGYTF
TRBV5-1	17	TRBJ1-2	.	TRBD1	TGCGCCAGCAGCTTGGGTGGACAGGGGCCAGCTAACTATGGCTACACCTTC	CASSLGGQGPANYGYTF
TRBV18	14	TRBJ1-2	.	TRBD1	TGTGCCAGCTCACCGCCCGGGACAGGGATTGGCTACACCTTC	CASSPPGTGIGYTF
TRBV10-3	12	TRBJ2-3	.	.	TGTGCCATTGATCGGGGCACAGATACGCAGTATTTT	CAIDRGTDTQYF
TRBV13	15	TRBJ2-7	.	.	TGTGCCAGCAGCTTAGAGGAGGGTAACTCCTACGAGCAGTACTTC	CASSLEEGNSYEQYF
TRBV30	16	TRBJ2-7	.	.	TGTGCCTGGAGGGGGGGGCAGACACTAACTTCCTACGAGCAGTACTTC	CAWRGGQTLTSYEQYF
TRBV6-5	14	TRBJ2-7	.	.	TGTGCCAGCAGTTACTCAGGGGGAGACTACGAGCAGTACTTC	CASSYSGGDYEQYF
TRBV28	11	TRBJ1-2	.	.	TGTGCCAGCAGTCGTAGAAATGGCTACACCTTC	CASSRRNGYTF
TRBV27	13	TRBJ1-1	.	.	TGTGCCAGCAGTTTATTGAGGAACACTGAAGCTTTCTTT	CASSLLRNTEAFF
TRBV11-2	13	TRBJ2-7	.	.	TGTGCCAGCAGCTTAGAACTTCTAGGCGAGCAGTACTTC	CASSLELLGEQYF
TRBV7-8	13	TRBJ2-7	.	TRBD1	TGTGCCAGCAGCGTGGGACAGGCCTACGAGCAGTACTTC	CASSVGQAYEQYF
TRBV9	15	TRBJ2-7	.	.	TGTGCCAGCAGCGTAGGGCAGGGGGGTATCTACGAGCAGTACTTC	CASSVGQGGIYEQYF
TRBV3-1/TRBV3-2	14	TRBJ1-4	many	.	TGTGCCAGCAGCCATGCGAGGCGGAATGAAAAACTGTTTTTT	CASSHARRNEKLFF
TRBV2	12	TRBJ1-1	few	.	TGTGCCAGCAGTGGGGCGAACACTGAAGCTTTCTTT	CASSGANTEAFF
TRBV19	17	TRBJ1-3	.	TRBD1	TGTGCCAGCTATCCCGGGACAGGGGTCCCTGGAGGAAACACCATATATTTT	CASYPGTGVPGGNTIYF
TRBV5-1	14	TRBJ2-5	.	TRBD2	TGCGCCAGCAGCTCACTAGCGGGGCAAGAGACCCAGTACTTC	CASSSLAGQETQYF
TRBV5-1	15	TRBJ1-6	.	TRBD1	TGCGCCAGTAGCTCCGGACAGGGACAAAATTCACCCCTCCACTTT	CASSSGQGQNSPLHF
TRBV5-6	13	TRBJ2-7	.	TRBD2	TGTGCCAGCAGCTCCGGGAGGTCCTACGAGCAGTACTTC	CASSSGRSYEQYF
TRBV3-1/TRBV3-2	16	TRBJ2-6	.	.	TGTGCCAGCAGCTCTTTCAGGGTGAGCGGGGCCAACGTCCTGACTTTC	CASSSFRVSGANVLTF
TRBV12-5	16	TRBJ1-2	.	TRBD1	TGTGCTAGTGGTTTAAGTTTATCGGGGACAGGGGGCGGCTACACCTTC	CASGLSLSGTGGGYTF
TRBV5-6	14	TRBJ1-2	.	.	TGTGCCAGCAGCCACCAAACAGTGAACTATGGCTACACCTTC	CASSHQTVNYGYTF
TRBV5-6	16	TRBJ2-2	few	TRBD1	TGTGCCAGCAGCCCAGGGGGCCCCGGGGTAGGCGGGGAGCTGTTTTTT	CASSPGGPGVGGELFF
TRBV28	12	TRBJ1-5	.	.	TGTGCCAGCAGTTTATTTCAGCAGCCCCAGCATTTT	CASSLFQQPQHF
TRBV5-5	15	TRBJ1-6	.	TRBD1	TGTGCCAGCAGCCTATCTTACAGGGGTAATTCACCCCTCCACTTT	CASSLSYRGNSPLHF
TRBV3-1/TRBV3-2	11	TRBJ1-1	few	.	TGTGCCAGCAGTACAGGGTTTGAAGCTTTCTTT	CASSTGFEAFF
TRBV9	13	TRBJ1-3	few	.	TGTGCCAGCAGCGCCTCGGGTGGAAACACCATATATTTT	CASSASGGNTIYF
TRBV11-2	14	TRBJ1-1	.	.	TGTGCCAGCAGCTTAGGGGAGGGATGGACTGAAGCTTTCTTT	CASSLGEGWTEAFF
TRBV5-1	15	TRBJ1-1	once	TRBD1	TGCGCCAGCAGCTTTTTTGGGACAGGGCACACTGAAGCTTTCTTT	CASSFFGTGHTEAFF
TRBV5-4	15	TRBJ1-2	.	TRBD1	TGTGCCAGCAGCTCTGGGACAGAAATAAACTATGGCTACACCTTC	CASSSGTEINYGYTF
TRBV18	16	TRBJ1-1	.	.	TGTGCCAGCTCACCCCGGGGGGGGGTCCTGAACACTGAAGCTTTCTTT	CASSPRGGVLNTEAFF
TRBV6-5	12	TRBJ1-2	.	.	TGTGCCAGCCGCCTCGACATCTATGGCTACACCTTC	CASRLDIYGYTF
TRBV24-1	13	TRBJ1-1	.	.	TGTGCCACCAGTGCCGGGGGGTACACTGAAGCTTTCTTT	CATSAGGYTEAFF
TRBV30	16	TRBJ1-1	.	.	TGTGCCTGGAGACACGCGGGCGGTTTATGGGACACTGAAGCTTTCTTT	CAWRHAGGLWDTEAFF
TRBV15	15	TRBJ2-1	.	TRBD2	TGTGCCACCAGCCAAGCGGGGGGGCCAGGGAATGAGCAGTTCTTC	CATSQAGGPGNEQFF
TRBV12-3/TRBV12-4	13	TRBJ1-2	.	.	TGTGCCAGCGGCCTGGGGGGGGGCTATGGCTACACCTTC	CASGLGGGYGYTF
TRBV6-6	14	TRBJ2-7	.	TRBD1	TGTGCCAGCAGTTGGGACAGTGACTCCTACGAGCAGTACTTC	CASSWDSDSYEQYF
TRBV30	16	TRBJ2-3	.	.	TGTGCCTGGAGCGCAGGGATCGGGGGATTCACAGATACGCAGTATTTT	CAWSAGIGGFTDTQYF
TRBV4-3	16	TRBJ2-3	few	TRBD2	TGCGCCAGCAGCCTCACTAGCGGGGGGCCGACAGATACGCAGTATTTT	CASSLTSGGPTDTQYF
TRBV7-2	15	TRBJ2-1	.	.	TGTGCCAGCAGCGAAGATAGCTTTTCCTACAATGAGCAGTTCTTC	CASSEDSFSYNEQFF
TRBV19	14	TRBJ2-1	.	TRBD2	TGTGCCAGTTGTCTAGCGGGGTGCTACAATGAGCAGTTCTTC	CASCLAGCYNEQFF